The 2 T cell receptor beta chains reported below all come from one sample, sequenced in a study of human CD4 T cells and Enterobacteriaceae. Memory CD4+ T cells were sorted as all CD4+ cells except CD45RA+CCR7+CD95- naive cells, over 95% pure. The method was immunoSEQ multiplex PCR; TCRdb's version includes in-frame clones alone and lacks a portion of them. The sample yields some 30,000 clones, about 80% seen once. Material for sequencing was memory CD4+ T cells from blood. The receptors were gathered from a human donor in good health.

V usage is TRBV5-1 and J usage is TRBJ2-7; D unclear. V gave up 4 bases and J gave up 3 bases, with 11 bases separating them. Germline loops: CDR1 SGHRS, CDR2 YFSETQ. This CDR3 has 13 residues. CDR3 in DNA: TGCGCCAGCAGCCCCGACCCGAACTACGAGCAGTACTTC. This translates into CASSPDPNYEQYF.

The gene calls are TRBV10-3 and TRBJ2-1, with 12 nucleotides matching TRBD2. From germline, CDR1 is ENHRY and CDR2 SYGVKD. This CDR3 has 18 amino acids. The junction had 9 bases not matched to a gene; V was cut back by 6 bases and J by 0 bases. The CDR3 sequence: CAISASGRAGSSYNEQFF. In nucleotides, the CDR3 is TGTGCCATCAGCGCTAGCGGGAGGGCCGGGAGCTCCTACAATGAGCAGTTCTTC.